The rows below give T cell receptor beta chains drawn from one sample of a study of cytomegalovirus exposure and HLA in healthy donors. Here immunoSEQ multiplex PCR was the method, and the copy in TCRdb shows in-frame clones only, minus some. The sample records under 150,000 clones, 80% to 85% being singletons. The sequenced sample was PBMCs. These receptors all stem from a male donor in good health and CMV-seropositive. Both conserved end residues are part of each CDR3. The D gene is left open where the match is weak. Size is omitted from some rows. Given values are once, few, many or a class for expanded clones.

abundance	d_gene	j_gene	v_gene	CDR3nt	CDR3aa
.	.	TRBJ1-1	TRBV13	TGTGCCAGCAGCTTAAGCAGGGCTCTGAACACTGAAGCTTTCTTT	CASSLSRALNTEAFF
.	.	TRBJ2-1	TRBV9	TGTGCCAGCAGCTCCGATCTGAGATTCTTTTCCAATGAGCAGTTCTTC	CASSSDLRFFSNEQFF
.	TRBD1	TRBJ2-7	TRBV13	TGTGCCAGCAGCTACCGGGACAGGGAAGAGTACTTC	CASSYRDREEYF
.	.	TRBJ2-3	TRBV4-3	TGCGCCAGCAGCCAATGGGACTCGGGCACAGATACGCAGTATTTT	CASSQWDSGTDTQYF
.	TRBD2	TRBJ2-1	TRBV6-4	TGTGCCAGCAGTGACTCCCTTGGCGGGGGTAATGAGCAGTTCTTC	CASSDSLGGGNEQFF
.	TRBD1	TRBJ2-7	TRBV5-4	TGTGCCAGCAGCCCGGACAGGGGATTCTACGAGCAGTACTTC	CASSPDRGFYEQYF
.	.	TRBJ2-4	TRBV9	TGTGCCAGCAGCCCCTCGGGGGTCCACATTCAGTACTTC	CASSPSGVHIQYF
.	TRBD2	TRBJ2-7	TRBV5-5	TGTGCCAGCAGCGTGGGACTAGCGGGAGATTACGAGCAGTACTTC	CASSVGLAGDYEQYF
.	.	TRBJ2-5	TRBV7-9	TGTGCCAGCAGCAACTTACGTTCTCGGTTAAGCTCCCAAGAGACCCAGTACTTC	CASSNLRSRLSSQETQYF
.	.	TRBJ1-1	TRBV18	TGTGCCAGCTCACCACGACAGTGGAACACTGAAGCTTTCTTT	CASSPRQWNTEAFF
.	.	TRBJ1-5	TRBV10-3	TGTGCCATCAGTGGTGGGGGGGATCAGCCCCAGCATTTT	CAISGGGDQPQHF
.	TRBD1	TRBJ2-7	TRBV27	TGTGCCAGCAGTTTCGCGACAGGGGCGGCCTACGAGCAGTACTTC	CASSFATGAAYEQYF
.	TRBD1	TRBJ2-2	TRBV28	TGTGCCAGCAGTCCCAACTCGCAGGACAGGGCGGTCGGGGAGCTGTTTTTT	CASSPNSQDRAVGELFF
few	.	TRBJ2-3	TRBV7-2	TGTGCCAGCAGCTCACGGGGAACAGATACGCAGTATTTT	CASSSRGTDTQYF
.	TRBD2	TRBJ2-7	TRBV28	TGTGCCAGCGAAACCGGGACTAGCATTTACGAGCAGTACTTC	CASETGTSIYEQYF
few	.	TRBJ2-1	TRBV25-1	TGTGCCAGCACCGGAATTCGGGGGAGTGAGCAGTTCTTC	CASTGIRGSEQFF
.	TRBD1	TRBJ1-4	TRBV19	TGTGCCAGTAGTCCCCTGGGACAGTTTCCCGCAACTAATGAAAAACTGTTTTTT	CASSPLGQFPATNEKLFF
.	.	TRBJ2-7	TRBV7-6	TGTGCCAGCAGCACCGCCGTCGAACTTCCGTACGAGCAGTACTTC	CASSTAVELPYEQYF
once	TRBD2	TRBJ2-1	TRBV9	TGTGCCAGCAGCGCGTCTAGCGGGGGGAGGGATGAGCAGTTCTTC	CASSASSGGRDEQFF
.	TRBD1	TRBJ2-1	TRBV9	TGTGCCAGCAGCGCTAAACAGGGGTATTCAGGGAATGAGCAGTTCTTC	CASSAKQGYSGNEQFF
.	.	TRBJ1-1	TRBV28	TGTGCCAGCACAGGGTGGGGGAACACTGAAGCTTTCTTT	CASTGWGNTEAFF
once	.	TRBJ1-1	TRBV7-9	TGTGCCAGCAGCTTAGCGCGGGCTACAGATAAGACCACTGAAGCTTTCTTT	CASSLARATDKTTEAFF